Given below is one TCR beta chain in context. This CDR3 comprises 19 residues. The source of the sample is a study of blood T cell repertoires in COVID-19. For the study at large: There were acute and convalescent COVID-19 samples, and they came from the United States, Italy and Spain. Nucleic acid was either cDNA or gDNA, and it came from T cells, B-cell-depleted T cells, or PBMCs.

Methods used by the authors: Cell counts per sample came from amplifying reference gene primers. TCRdb's copy holds only in-frame clones and misses some; the assay was immunoSEQ multiplex PCR. V and J calls and clone size are given by that table; D and trimming were obtained from the DNA. The sample shows 200,000 to 250,000 clones, 80% to 90% of them seen only once. The gene calls are TRBV21-1 and TRBJ2-4; no DNA check was done on the table's D call, TRBD2. TRBV21-1 is assigned pseudogene status. Sequenced input: peripheral blood. The TCR was taken from a woman older than 75 with active or convalescent COVID-19. The CDR3 DNA reads TGTGCCAGCACCAACTTAGCGTCGAGAAGGAGTGGAGCCAAAAACATTCAGTACTTC. This encodes CASTNLASRRSGAKNIQYF.